The next 28 T cell receptor beta chains were all read from a single sample in a study. TRBV12-4/TRBJ1-2 clonotypes were amplified with adaptor-ligated barcode primers. One entry per CDR3 protein, called by TCRdb with MiXCR from the multiplex PCR reads. The sample shows more than 750 distinct CDR3 sequences, approximately 6% of them seen only once. The source material was tumor-infiltrating naive CD4+ T cells sorted from the breast tumor. Subset given: naive CD4+ T cells, CD4+CD45RA+CD25-. The origin of the receptors is a female donor with breast cancer.

The sample holds many counts of this clonotype. This chain connects TRBV12-3 or TRBV12-4 to TRBJ1-2; 7 bases align to TRBD1. The CDR3 length is 14 residues. The trim removed 2 bases at V and 8 bases at J, leaving 8 bases unmatched. The CDR3 is CASSLRSTGFGYTF. For the CDR3, the DNA is TGTGCCAGCAGTTTACGGTCGACAGGGTTCGGCTACACCTTC.

This clonotype qualifies as medium-sized. The gene calls are TRBV12-3 or TRBV12-4 and TRBJ1-2; tentative D call: TRBD1 (5 bases). The CDR3 runs to 14 residues. The V end was cut by 8 bases, the J end by 7 bases, with 20 bases between. CDR3 DNA: TGTGCCAGCGTACCGGGACGCCGAGGGTTTGGCTACACCTTC. Its protein product is CASVPGRRGFGYTF.

The table lists this clonotype with many counts. The chain uses TRBV12-3 or TRBV12-4 and TRBJ1-2; D uncertain. Trimming shortened V by 7 bases and J by 4 bases, and 19 bases separated the two germline ends. This CDR3 is 15 amino acids long. CDR3 DNA sequence: TGTGCCAGCACCTTGAGGGAGCCATCTATCTATGGCTACACCTTC. Its translation: CASTLREPSIYGYTF.

In its sample, this clonotype ranks as large. V and J are TRBV12-3 or TRBV12-4 and TRBJ1-2; D is unresolved. This CDR3 is 12 amino acids long. V lost 5 bases and J lost 8, with 12 bases in between. The CDR3 DNA reads TGTGCCAGCAGTGCCGGACTCTCCGGCTACACCTTC. This translates into CASSAGLSGYTF.

This clonotype is deemed medium-sized. The V gene is TRBV12-3 or TRBV12-4, the J gene TRBJ1-2; D uncertain. The CDR3 contains 16 residues. The germline V and J ends were trimmed by 5 bases and 4 bases, with 20 bases remaining between them. The CDR3 loop is CASSPDRTGNSYGYTF. In nucleotides, the CDR3 is TGTGCCAGCAGTCCAGATAGGACGGGCAACTCCTATGGCTACACCTTC.

This clonotype is classed as medium-sized. V gene TRBV12-3 or TRBV12-4 combines with J gene TRBJ1-2; no clear D gene. The CDR3 sequence is 14 residues long. The V gene lost 5 bases and the J gene lost 0 bases, with 10 bases spanning the gap. CDR3 nucleotide sequence: TGTGCCAGCAGTCCGAAAACCACTAACTATGGCTACACCTTC. It codes for CASSPKTTNYGYTF.

This clonotype has just a few counts. The chain employs TRBV12-3 or TRBV12-4 and TRBJ1-2; D not resolved. V lost 6 bases, J lost 7 bases, and 21 bases lay in between. The CDR3 has 15 amino acids. The CDR3 region is CASSLNKGRGGGYTF. CDR3 nucleotides: TGTGCCAGCAGCTTAAATAAGGGTCGCGGAGGTGGCTACACCTTC.

This clonotype ranks as medium-sized. The chain couples TRBV12-3 or TRBV12-4 to TRBJ1-2, with TRBD1 matching 8 bases. The length of the CDR3 is 14 residues. J was trimmed by 8 bases and V by 5 bases; bases with no gene match: 10. As DNA, the CDR3 is TGTGCCAGCAGTCCGAGGACAGGGCGAAGGGGCTACACCTTC. This translates into CASSPRTGRRGYTF.

Sample share makes this clonotype medium-sized. V gene TRBV12-3 or TRBV12-4 combines with J gene TRBJ1-2, with D uncertain. Trimming pared 5 bases from V and 6 bases from J, leaving 13 bases between. The CDR3 sequence is 13 residues long. CDR3 coding DNA: TGTGCCAGCAGTCCGGACGGAGGAAATGGCTACACCTTC. It specifies CASSPDGGNGYTF.

In its sample, this clonotype ranks as medium-sized (0.01 to 0.1%). The J gene is TRBJ1-2, the V gene TRBV12-3 or TRBV12-4; D call uncertain. V was trimmed by 4 bases and J by 7 bases, leaving 10 bases between them. The CDR3 runs 12 residues. CDR3 protein: CASSSPTGGYTF. CDR3 nucleotides: TGTGCCAGCAGTTCCCCAACGGGTGGCTACACCTTC.

This clonotype qualifies as medium-sized. This chain joins TRBV12-3 or TRBV12-4 and TRBJ1-2; D is unresolved. The ends were cut back, 3 bases at V and 0 bases at J, with 8 bases in the middle. The length of the CDR3 is 14 residues. The CDR3, as DNA: TGTGCCAGCAGTTTCTCTGGTACTAACTATGGCTACACCTTC. Residues: CASSFSGTNYGYTF.

Sample share makes this clonotype medium-sized (0.01 to 0.1%). This chain links TRBV12-3 or TRBV12-4 with TRBJ1-2; 7 bases line up with TRBD1. After removal of 6 bases from V and 6 bases from J, the junction contained 7 bases not matched to a gene. The CDR3 extends over 13 amino acids. This CDR3 reads CASSHRGLNGYTF. The DNA for the CDR3 is TGTGCCAGCAGCCACAGGGGACTAAATGGCTACACCTTC.

This clonotype is deemed medium-sized. The chain is built from TRBV12-3 or TRBV12-4 and TRBJ1-2, with a possible D match to TRBD1 (5 bases). The V and J ends lost 6 bases and 8 bases respectively, with 10 bases between them. The CDR3 spans 11 residues. CDR3: CASRDRRGYTF. CDR3 DNA sequence: TGTGCCAGCAGAGACAGACGCGGCTACACCTTC.

By sample fraction, this clonotype is medium-sized. This chain connects TRBV12-3 or TRBV12-4 to TRBJ1-2; D ambiguous. The CDR3 contains 13 residues. V lost 5 bases and J lost 3, with 10 bases in between. The CDR3 sequence: CASSPGGDYGYTF. CDR3 DNA sequence: TGTGCCAGCAGTCCTGGAGGTGACTATGGCTACACCTTC.

This clonotype was counted many times. The rearrangement joins TRBV12-3 or TRBV12-4 to TRBJ1-2; possible D gene TRBD1, 5 bases. Trimming removed 2 bases from V and 2 bases from J, with 15 bases in between. This CDR3 has 16 residues. In DNA form, the CDR3 reads TGTGCCAGCAGTTTATTAGCGGGACCTCGGAACTATGGCTACACCTTC. Its protein product is CASSLLAGPRNYGYTF.

This chain connects TRBV12-3 or TRBV12-4 to TRBJ1-2; D might be TRBD1 (6 bases). V dropped 7 bases and J dropped 2 bases, with 11 bases sitting between them. The CDR3 spans 13 residues. Written as DNA, the CDR3 is TGTGCCAGCACCTTACAGGGAAACTATGGCTACACCTTC. It yields the protein CASTLQGNYGYTF.

This rearrangement joins TRBV12-3 or TRBV12-4 to TRBJ1-2, with 8 bases aligning to TRBD1. The junction had 3 bases not matched to a gene; V was cut back by 7 bases and J by 2 bases. This CDR3 has 13 residues. The DNA of the CDR3 is TGTGCCAGCACTTGGACAGGGAACTATGGCTACACCTTC. Translation gives CASTWTGNYGYTF.

By frequency in the sample, this clonotype is large. This sequence joins TRBV12-3 or TRBV12-4 and TRBJ1-2, with TRBD1 as a possible D gene (6 bases). CDR3 length: 14 amino acids. V was cut by 5 bases and J by 1 base, with 11 bases left in between. The CDR3 region is CASSPQGYNYGYTF. DNA of the CDR3: TGTGCCAGCAGTCCACAGGGCTATAACTATGGCTACACCTTC.

This clonotype is labeled large. The chain is built from TRBV12-3 or TRBV12-4 and TRBJ1-2; TRBD1 is a possible D gene (6 bases). Trimming took off 9 bases at V and 8 bases at J, with 13 bases between the two ends. This CDR3 contains 11 residues. The CDR3 region has the DNA TGTGCCAGTGCTACAGGGACGGGCTACACCTTC. This gives the protein CASATGTGYTF.

This clonotype is medium-sized in the sample. The gene calls are TRBV12-3 or TRBV12-4 and TRBJ1-2; perhaps TRBD1 as D (5 bases). Trimming took 3 bases from V and 10 from J, leaving 15 bases between them. This CDR3 is built from 13 residues. The CDR3 protein is CASSLGREGSYTF. The DNA for the CDR3 is TGTGCCAGCAGTTTGGGGAGGGAGGGGTCCTACACCTTC.

Sample share makes this clonotype medium-sized (0.01 to 0.1%). The chain has TRBV12-3 or TRBV12-4 and TRBJ1-2; no firm D call. Between the trimmed V and J ends, which lost 5 bases and 5 bases, there was a span of 12 bases. The CDR3 covers 13 residues. In DNA, the CDR3 is TGTGCCAGCAGTCCCGACGGACCGTATGGCTACACCTTC. Protein product: CASSPDGPYGYTF.

By sample fraction, this clonotype is medium-sized. This chain joins TRBV12-3 or TRBV12-4 and TRBJ1-2, with TRBD1 as a possible D gene (5 bases). The CDR3 has 13 amino acids. V lost 3 bases and J lost 4, with 9 bases in between. The DNA of the CDR3 is TGTGCCAGCAGTTTTGACAGTTTCTATGGCTACACCTTC. Protein: CASSFDSFYGYTF.

This clonotype was seen ten or more times. The V and J genes are TRBV12-3 or TRBV12-4 and TRBJ1-2; D remains ambiguous. With 0 bases removed from V and 7 bases from J, the gap between germline ends came to 6 bases. The CDR3 runs to 12 residues. The CDR3 loop is CASSLAQVGYTF. The CDR3 DNA reads TGTGCCAGCAGTTTAGCGCAGGTTGGCTACACCTTC.

In its sample, this clonotype was seen a few times. The chain couples TRBV12-3 or TRBV12-4 to TRBJ1-2; D might be TRBD1 (6 bases). CDR3 length: 14 amino acids. The germline V and J ends were trimmed by 5 bases and 5 bases, with 15 bases remaining between them. The CDR3 is CASSPLQGWYGYTF. In DNA, the CDR3 is TGTGCCAGCAGTCCCTTACAGGGATGGTATGGCTACACCTTC.

This clonotype is classed as medium-sized. This sequence joins TRBV12-3 or TRBV12-4 and TRBJ1-2; TRBD1 matches 10 bases. The CDR3 has 15 residues. V gave up 5 bases and J gave up 5 bases; unmatched junction bases: 8. CDR3 sequence reads: CASSPGTGAGYGYTF. The CDR3 region has the DNA TGTGCCAGCAGTCCCGGGACAGGGGCTGGGTATGGCTACACCTTC.

This clonotype is labeled medium-sized. V and J are TRBV12-3 or TRBV12-4 and TRBJ1-2; D is undetermined. Trimming pared 1 base from V and 5 bases from J, leaving 5 bases between. This CDR3 is 12 amino acids long. In DNA form, the CDR3 reads TGTGCCAGCAGTTTAGGAGAGTATGGCTACACCTTC. It specifies CASSLGEYGYTF.

This clonotype is large. The chain recombines TRBV12-3 or TRBV12-4 with TRBJ1-2, with D unresolved. The CDR3 is 13 residues long. V shed 6 bases and J shed 4 bases, with 12 bases lying between them. The CDR3 sequence is CASRKAQTYGYTF. The CDR3 bases are TGTGCCAGCAGAAAGGCCCAAACCTATGGCTACACCTTC.

By share of the sample, this clonotype is medium-sized. This chain connects TRBV12-3 or TRBV12-4 to TRBJ1-2; D call uncertain. The ends were cut back, 5 bases at V and 7 bases at J, with 14 bases in the middle. This CDR3 region has 13 residues. The CDR3 spells CASSPTFWVGYTF. The CDR3 region has the DNA TGTGCCAGCAGTCCGACATTTTGGGTTGGCTACACCTTC.